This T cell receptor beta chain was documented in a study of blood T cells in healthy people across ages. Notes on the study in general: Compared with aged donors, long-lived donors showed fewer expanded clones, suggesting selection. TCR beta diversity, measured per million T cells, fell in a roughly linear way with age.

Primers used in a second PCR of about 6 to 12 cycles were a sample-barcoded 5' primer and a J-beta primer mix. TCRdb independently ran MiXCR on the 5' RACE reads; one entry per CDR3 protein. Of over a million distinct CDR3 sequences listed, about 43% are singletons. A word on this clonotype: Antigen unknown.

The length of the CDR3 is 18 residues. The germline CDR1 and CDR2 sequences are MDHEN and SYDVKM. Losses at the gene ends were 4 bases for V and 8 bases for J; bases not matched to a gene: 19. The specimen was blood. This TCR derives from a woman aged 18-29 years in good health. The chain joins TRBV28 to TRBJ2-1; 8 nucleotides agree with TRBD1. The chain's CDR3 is CASSWTSSGQGARYEQFF. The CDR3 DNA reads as TGTGCCAGCAGTTGGACATCTTCGGGGCAGGGGGCGCGCTATGAGCAGTTCTTC.